This TCR beta chain derives from a study of T cell responses to AZD1222 COVID-19 vaccine. Repertoires were generated with immunoSEQ multiplex PCR, while TCRdb's copy carries only in-frame clones and drops some. The table includes some 90,000 clones, 65% to 90% detected once. Specimen: peripheral blood, collected on day 0 of AZD1222 vaccination. The receptor's source is an adult in good health.

The CDR3 DNA reads as TGCGCCAGCAGCTTGGCAAGTACGAATTCACCCCTCCACTTT. It codes for CASSLASTNSPLHF. This chain connects TRBV5-1 to TRBJ1-6; D is unresolved. Germline-derived CDR1 and CDR2 are SGHRS and YFSETQ. Trimming took off 0 bases at V and 7 bases at J, with 8 bases between the two ends. The CDR3 is made up of 14 amino acids.